The 13 T cell receptor delta chains listed next were all sequenced from one sample in a study of γδ T cells in repeated Plasmodium falciparum infection. Vgamma9/Vdelta2+ and Vdelta2-negative gammadelta T cells were flow-sorted from PBMC for bulk sequencing. TCRdb reanalysed the multiplex PCR reads via CATT. The sample contains 90,000 to 95,000 delta-chain clones, less than 1% of which appear only once. The sample taken for sequencing was gamma-delta T cells from blood. Receptor source: a pool of human donors (malaria-infected and uninfected, not separated).

Note on this clone: The protein in TCRdb stems from a much larger clone and differs at residue 6 from this DNA's translation, likely a read error; here the protein is translated from the DNA. The chain joins TRDV1 to TRDJ1; 12 nucleotides match TRDD3. Here the J gene was assigned by germline matching of the DNA, as TCRdb has none. The CDR3 has 29 residues. Germline assignment: CDR1 TSWWSYY and CDR2 QGS. The junction had 42 bases not matched to a gene; V was cut back by 1 base and J by 3 bases. In DNA, the CDR3 is TGTGCTCTTGGGGAACCCATGAGACAAACTATTAAAAAAAAAGGCGTCCTATCTGGGGGATACGAGGACCCCGATAAACTCATCTTT. Translation gives CALGEPMRQTIKKKGVLSGGYEDPDKLIF.

Concerning this clone: The protein given by TCRdb reflects a much larger clone and differs at residue 7 from this DNA's translation, likely from a read error; the protein shown is the DNA's translation. The rearrangement uses TRDV1 and TRDJ1; unclear D gene. TCRdb is silent on the J gene; assignment here came from matching the DNA to germline. The CDR3 is made up of 11 amino acids. Germline V lookup: CDR1 TSWWSYY, CDR2 QGS. The chain's CDR3 is CALSYTNKLIF. DNA for the CDR3: TGTGCTCTTTCGTACACCAATAAACTCATCTTT.

This clone was seen many times. The chain links TRDV2 to TRDJ3, with a tentative D call TRDD3 (6 bases). The germline V gene encodes CDR1 GEAIGNYY and CDR2 EKD. CDR3 length: 20 residues. V lost 4 bases and J lost 6, with 27 bases in between. DNA for the CDR3: TGTGCCTGTGATACACATTCCGGGGGGAATCTCCCCCTGGACACCCGACAGATGTTTTTC. Protein product: CACDTHSGGNLPLDTRQMFF.

This clone was seen many times. The protein TCRdb lists belongs to a much larger clone and differs from this DNA's translation at residue 6, which points to a read error; the protein shown is made from the DNA. This sequence joins TRDV2 and TRDJ1; D is unclear. The J gene, not given by TCRdb, was assigned here from a germline match of the nucleotide sequence. V shed 0 bases and J shed 0 bases, with 10 bases lying between them. This CDR3 contains 15 residues. Germline V gives CDR1 GEAIGNYY, CDR2 EKD. The CDR3 loop reads CACDTAVPDTDKLIF. CDR3 coding DNA: TGTGCCTGTGACACCGCAGTACCAGACACCGATAAACTCATCTTT.

Remarks on this clone: TCRdb attributes to this sequence the protein of a much larger clone, which differs from the DNA translation at residue 9; a read error is likely, and the protein displayed is translated from the DNA. The J gene is TRDJ1, the V gene TRDV1; D ambiguous. Here the J gene came from matching the DNA to germline, since TCRdb omits it. This CDR3 has 18 amino acids. Germline loops: CDR1 TSWWSYY, CDR2 QGS. The V end was cut by 1 base, the J end by 3 bases, with 21 bases between. The CDR3 sequence is CALGERRLRAPKSDKLIF. The CDR3 nucleotides read TGTGCTCTTGGGGAACGTCGCCTGAGGGCTCCCAAGTCCGATAAACTCATCTTT.

With regard to this clone: TCRdb pairs this DNA with a much larger clone's protein that differs at residue 12, likely a read error; the protein shown was translated from the DNA. This chain uses TRDV2 with TRDJ1; 13 bases are shared with TRDD3. In the absence of a J gene in TCRdb, the DNA was matched to germline to assign it here. CDR3 length: 20 amino acids. Germline trimming cut 0 bases from V and 0 bases from J; bases unmatched to any gene: 12. Germline CDR1 reads GEAIGNYY; CDR2 reads EKD. The CDR3 loop is CACDTLVLGDTWKDTDKLIF. The CDR3 DNA is TGTGCCTGTGACACCCTGGTACTGGGGGATACGTGGAAGGACACCGATAAACTCATCTTT.

This clone was detected a few times. A much larger clone differs by one base, so this may be a read error. V usage is TRDV1 and J usage is TRDJ1; 12 bases are a match to TRDD3. The J gene, not given by TCRdb, was assigned here from a germline match of the nucleotide sequence. The CDR3 is 18 residues long. Per the germline V gene, CDR1 is TSWWSYY and CDR2 is QGS. The CDR3 spells CALGLPSTVLGDTNKLIF. CDR3 nucleotide sequence: TGCGCTCTTGGGCTCCCTTCTACGGTACTGGGGGATACAAATAAACTCATCTTT.

This clone was detected many times. TCRdb's protein, taken from a much larger clone, differs from this DNA's translation at residue 5, likely owing to a read error; the protein displayed comes from the DNA. This chain uses TRDV2 with TRDJ1, with a tentative D call TRDD3 (6 bases). The CDR3 is 16 residues long. CDR1 and CDR2 from the germline V gene are GEAIGNYY and EKD. Trimming took 3 bases from V and 4 from J, leaving 20 bases between them. The CDR3 reads CACDALTRGTLDKLIF. CDR3 DNA sequence: TGTGCCTGTGACGCCCTCACCCGGGGGACTCTCGATAAACTCATCTTT.

In this sample, this clone turned up a few times. One base separates it from a far larger clone, so it is likely a read error. Other DNA sequences from this sample encode an identical CDR3 as well. The chain is built from TRDV1 and TRDJ1, with D perhaps TRDD3 (6 bases). Germline-derived CDR1 and CDR2 are TSWWSYY and QGS. The CDR3 covers 17 residues. CDR3 sequence reads: CALGETLPLYWENKLIF. The CDR3 DNA sequence: TGTGCCCTTGGGGAAACTCTCCCATTGTACTGGGAGAATAAACTCATCTTT.

A remark on this clone: Only one base separates this from a far larger clonotype, so it likely reflects a read error. The chain has TRDV1 and TRDJ3; 10 bases fit TRDD3. Since TCRdb gives no J gene, matching the DNA to germline was used here to assign it. Germline loops: CDR1 TSWWSYY, CDR2 QGS. This CDR3 contains 21 residues. Written as DNA, the CDR3 is TGCGCTCTTGGGGATTTCTACCTTGGGGGATACTCCAACTGGGACACCCGACAGATGTTTTTC. Encoded protein: CALGDFYLGGYSNWDTRQMFF.

This clone has a handful of counts. A far bigger clonotype differs at one base, so this is likely a read error. The identical CDR3 is also encoded by other nucleotide sequences in the sample. The CDR3 bases are TGTGCCTGTGACCCTTTGACTGGAGGATACTCTGACACCGATAAACTCATCTTT. Translation: CACDPLTGGYSDTDKLIF. The chain joins TRDV2 to TRDJ1, with a possible D match to TRDD3 (6 bases). TCRdb gives no J gene; it was assigned here by matching the DNA to germline. Trimming left V 3 bases short and J 0 bases short, with 22 bases between. Germline CDR1 is GEAIGNYY and CDR2 is EKD. The CDR3 contains 18 residues.

This clone was found a few times. TCRdb attributes to this sequence the protein of a much larger clone, which differs from the DNA translation at residue 15; a read error is likely, and the protein displayed is translated from the DNA. This sequence joins TRDV1 and TRDJ1; tentatively, D is TRDD3 (5 bases). Trimming left V 0 bases short and J 3 bases short, with 26 bases between. This CDR3 region has 20 residues. Germline V gives CDR1 TSWWSYY, CDR2 QGS. CDR3 nucleotide sequence: TGTGCTCTTGGGGAACTTGAGGCCGTTGCAGGGGGTCTATACGCCGATAAACTCATCTTT. This translates into CALGELEAVAGGLYADKLIF.

Worth noting for this clone: The mismatch at residue 6 between this DNA's translation and the TCRdb protein of a much larger clone likely reflects a read error; the protein shown is translated from the DNA. The chain uses TRDV1 and TRDJ1, with TRDD3 matching 9 bases. CDR3 size: 17 residues. J lost 7 bases, V lost 7 bases, and 19 bases had no gene match. CDR1 is TSWWSYY, CDR2 QGS, per germline. CDR3 DNA sequence: TGTGCTCTTGTTCCCGGCCTGGGGGATGAGGAGCTCTCTAAACTCATCTTT. Translated, it gives CALVPGLGDEELSKLIF.